This note documents a single T cell receptor (beta chain) sequence. Its antigen is unknown. Sequencing used immunoSEQ multiplex PCR; TCRdb keeps in-frame clones, though not all of them. The profile shows 100,000 to 120,000 clones, approximately 85% of them singletons. This specimen belongs to a study of T cell responses to AZD1222 COVID-19 vaccine. General study findings and limits: Donors were mostly white British, more females; clonal diversity possibly underestimated.

Trimming left V 12 bases short and J 3 bases short, with 15 bases between. CDR3 length: 13 residues. Germline V gives CDR1 KGHDR, CDR2 SFDVKD. This sample comprised peripheral blood, obtained on day 0 of AZD1222 vaccination. V gene TRBV24-1 combines with J gene TRBJ2-3, with D perhaps being TRBD1 or TRBD2 (7 bases each). The source of this sequence is an adult in good health. The DNA of the CDR3 is TGTGCCTCGCAGGGGGGGGGTACAGATACGCAGTATTTT. Protein sequence: CASQGGGTDTQYF.